One sample yielded the 17 T cell receptor beta chains listed below, sequenced in a study of identical twins. TCRdb reanalysed the 5' RACE reads using MiXCR and keeps one entry per CDR3 protein. Here the sample spans around 95,000 distinct CDR3 sequences, less than 6.5% being singletons. Sequencing was done on a sample of memory T cells sorted from blood. The receptors come from a woman aged 45-60 years in good health.

This clonotype occurred many times. The chain carries TRBV21-1 and TRBJ2-3; the DNA was not compared with TRBD2, the D call given in the table. TRBV21-1 is given as a pseudogene. This CDR3 is 14 amino acids long. Here the CDR3 DNA reads TGTGCCAGCAGCAGCGGGAGATCACCAGATACGCAGTATTTT. This translates into CASSSGRSPDTQYF.

Worth noting for this clonotype: This is likely a read error, given that the CDR3 carries no conserved phenylalanine or tryptophan at its end. V and J are TRBV16 and TRBJ1-1, with no clear D. The length of the CDR3 is 14 residues. The germline V gene has CDR1 KGHSY and CDR2 FQNENV. V lost 0 bases, J lost 8 bases, and 13 bases lay in between. The CDR3 DNA reads as TGTGCCAGCAGCCAATCGAGGAGGGCCGCGGAAGCTTTCTGT. Its translation: CASSQSRRAAEAFC.

The chain recombines TRBV5-4 with TRBJ2-7, with D perhaps TRBD2 (6 bases). There are 14 residues in the CDR3. Trimming left V 0 bases short and J 3 bases short, with 10 bases between. The V gene's germline CDR1 is SGHNT and CDR2 YYREEE (reference sequence). This CDR3 is CASSLDGSGYEQYF. The DNA of the CDR3 is TGTGCCAGCAGCTTGGACGGGAGTGGCTACGAGCAGTACTTC.

This clonotype was detected many times. The chain has TRBV12-3 or TRBV12-4 and TRBJ2-1; the match to TRBD2 covers 11 bases. V was pared by 3 bases and J by 5 bases, with 6 bases of the junction left unmatched. The length of the CDR3 is 16 residues. CDR3: CASSFSSGRLDNEQFF. CDR3 DNA: TGTGCCAGCAGTTTTTCTAGCGGGAGGCTCGACAATGAGCAGTTCTTC.

This clonotype was detected many times. The chain recombines TRBV28 with TRBJ2-3; TRBD2 might be the D (6 bases). The CDR3 runs 14 residues. V lost 2 bases, J lost 2 bases, and 8 bases lay in between. Germline V gene lookup returns CDR1 MDHEN and CDR2 SYDVKM. The CDR3, as DNA: TGTGCCAGCAGTTTAGGGGGGTCCACAGATACGCAGTATTTT. Protein sequence: CASSLGGSTDTQYF.

This clonotype was detected only a few times. V is TRBV24-1 and J is TRBJ2-2; D unclear. Trimming cost V 0 bases and J 1 base, with 2 bases left between them. The CDR3 is 14 amino acids. CDR1 is KGHDR, CDR2 SFDVKD, per germline. The CDR3 DNA follows: TGTGCCACCAGTGATTTGGTGAACACCGGGGAGCTGTTTTTT. It is translated as CATSDLVNTGELFF.

This clonotype has ten or more counts. The CDR3 loop reads CASSVVGGFREQFF. CDR3 DNA sequence: TGTGCCAGCAGCGTAGTCGGGGGATTCCGTGAGCAGTTCTTC. This chain connects TRBV9 to TRBJ2-1; tentatively, D is TRBD2 (6 bases). CDR3 length equals 14 residues. CDR1 SGDLS and CDR2 YYNGEE come from the germline V gene. V was shortened by 0 bases and J by 9 bases, with 13 bases between the two germline ends.

This clonotype showed up many times. The chain has TRBV11-2 and TRBJ2-3; 11 positions match TRBD1. Germline V lookup: CDR1 SGHAT, CDR2 FQNNGV. Trimming removed 5 bases from V and 6 bases from J; junction bases left unmatched: 10. The CDR3 consists of 16 residues. CDR3 in amino acids: CASSAYRTGGADTQYF. CDR3 coding DNA: TGTGCCAGCAGCGCCTACCGGACAGGGGGCGCGGATACGCAGTATTTT. The full variable domain, completed using reference TRBV11-2 and TRBJ2-3, is EAGVAQSPRYKIIEKRQSVAFWCNPISGHATLYWYQQILGQGPKLLIQFQNNGVVDDSQLPKDRFSAERLKGVDSTLKIQPAKLEDSAVYLCASSAYRTGGADTQYFGPGTRLTVL.

This clonotype has at least ten counts. This chain joins TRBV29-1 and TRBJ1-2; D is unresolved. The germline gives CDR1 SQVTM, CDR2 ANQGSEA. The CDR3 length is 14 residues. Trimming pared 4 bases from V and 8 bases from J, leaving 20 bases between. The CDR3 sequence is CSVVYSQTMGGYTF. The CDR3, as DNA: TGCAGCGTTGTCTATAGCCAGACTATGGGGGGCTACACCTTC. Based on the CDR3 plus reference TRBV29-1 and TRBJ1-2, the full variable domain is SAVISQKPSRDICQRGTSLTIQCQVDSQVTMMFWYRQQPGQSLTLIATANQGSEATYESGFVIDKFPISRPNLTFSTLTVSNMSPEDSSIYLCSVVYSQTMGGYTFGSGTRLTVV.

The chain recombines TRBV2 with TRBJ2-1; possible D gene TRBD2, 6 bases. Trimming took 7 bases from V and 6 from J, leaving 19 bases between them. Germline V gene lookup returns CDR1 SNHLY and CDR2 FYNNEI. The CDR3 has 15 amino acids. For the CDR3, the DNA is TGTGCCAGCACCGCAACTAGCCAGGTTGGCAATGAGCAGTTCTTC. It specifies CASTATSQVGNEQFF.

The chain has TRBV12-3 or TRBV12-4 and TRBJ2-3; D gene ambiguous. V gave up 3 bases and J gave up 7 bases, with 8 bases separating them. This CDR3 has 12 residues. The CDR3 loop is CASSFHPHTQYF. CDR3 in DNA: TGTGCCAGCAGTTTTCATCCCCATACGCAGTATTTT.

This clonotype came up many times. The V call is TRBV7-8, the J call TRBJ2-7; either TRBD1 or TRBD2 may supply D (6 bases each). Trimming cost V 2 bases and J 7 bases, with 12 bases left between them. The germline V gene encodes CDR1 SGHVS and CDR2 FQNEAQ. This CDR3 is 13 amino acids long. The CDR3 protein is CASSLRGGGEQYV. The CDR3 DNA reads TGTGCCAGCAGCTTACGAGGAGGGGGGGAGCAGTACGTC.

This clonotype was observed a few times. CDR3 protein: CASGSNRQGRTEAFF. CDR3 DNA sequence: TGTGCTAGTGGCTCCAACCGACAGGGGCGGACTGAAGCTTTCTTT. This chain connects TRBV12-5 to TRBJ1-1; 8 bases line up with TRBD1. The CDR3 has 15 residues. V lost 6 bases to trimming and J lost 5 bases; unmatched junction nucleotides: 11. Germline V CDR1 and CDR2: LGHNT, FRNRAP. Full variable domain (outside the CDR3, taken from reference TRBV12-5 and TRBJ1-1): DARVTQTPRHKVTEMGQEVTMRCQPILGHNTVFWYRQTMMQGLELLAYFRNRAPLDDSGMPKDRFSAEMPDATLATLKIQPSEPRDSAVYFCASGSNRQGRTEAFFGQGTRLTVV.

At least ten counts were recorded for this clonotype. This rearrangement joins TRBV29-1 to TRBJ2-5; 9 bases match TRBD1. Germline lookup yields CDR1 SQVTM and CDR2 ANQGSEA. The CDR3 has 12 residues. With V trimmed by 8 bases and J by 4 bases, 5 bases remained unmatched. The CDR3 protein is CSQRGQGETQYF. The DNA for the CDR3 is TGCAGCCAAAGGGGACAGGGAGAGACCCAGTACTTC.

This clonotype was observed a few times. The J gene is TRBJ2-1, the V gene TRBV7-9; 12 bases agree with TRBD2. The CDR3 sequence is 18 residues long. J lost 6 bases, V lost 2 bases, and 11 bases had no gene match. The germline gives CDR1 SEHNR, CDR2 FQNEAQ (reference sequence). The DNA of the CDR3 is TGTGCCAGCAGCTTATGGGTCGGGTCTAGCGGGAGGGCCAATGAGCAGTTCTTC. It specifies CASSLWVGSSGRANEQFF.

This clonotype was seen ten or more times. The rearrangement uses TRBV6-6 and TRBJ2-3; D gene ambiguous. V was shortened by 5 bases and J by 4 bases, with 7 bases between the two germline ends. This CDR3 has 12 amino acids. Germline V gene sequence: CDR1 MNHNY, CDR2 SVGAGI (reference sequence). CDR3 sequence (DNA): TGTGCCAGCAGTATAGATTCAGATACGCAGTATTTT. This gives the protein CASSIDSDTQYF.

The rearrangement links TRBV7-2 to TRBJ2-7; 7 nucleotides line up with TRBD2. Trimming took 2 bases from V and 3 from J; bases not matched to a gene: 4. The V gene's germline CDR1 is SGHTA and CDR2 FQGNSA. This CDR3 contains 14 residues. The CDR3 sequence is CASSLSGTHYEQYF. Written as DNA, the CDR3 is TGTGCCAGCAGCTTAAGCGGGACCCACTACGAGCAGTACTTC. Using reference TRBV7-2 and TRBJ2-7 for the parts outside the CDR3, the full variable domain is GAGVSQSPSNKVTEKGKDVELRCDPISGHTALYWYRQSLGQGLEFLIYFQGNSAPDKSGLPSDRFSAERTGGSVSTLTIQRTQQEDSAVYLCASSLSGTHYEQYFGPGTRLTVT.